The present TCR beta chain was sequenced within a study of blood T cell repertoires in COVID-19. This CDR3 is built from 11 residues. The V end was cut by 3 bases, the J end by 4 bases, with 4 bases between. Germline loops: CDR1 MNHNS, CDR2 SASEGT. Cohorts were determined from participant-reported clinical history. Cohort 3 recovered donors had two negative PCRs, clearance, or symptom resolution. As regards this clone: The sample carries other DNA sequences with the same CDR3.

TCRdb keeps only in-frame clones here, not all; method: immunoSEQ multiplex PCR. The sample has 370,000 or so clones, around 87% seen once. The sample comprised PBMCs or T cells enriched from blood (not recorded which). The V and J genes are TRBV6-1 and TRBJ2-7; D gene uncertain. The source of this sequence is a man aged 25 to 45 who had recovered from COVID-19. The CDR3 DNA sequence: TGTGCCAGCAGTGAGCAGTACGAGCAGTACTTC. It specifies CASSEQYEQYF.